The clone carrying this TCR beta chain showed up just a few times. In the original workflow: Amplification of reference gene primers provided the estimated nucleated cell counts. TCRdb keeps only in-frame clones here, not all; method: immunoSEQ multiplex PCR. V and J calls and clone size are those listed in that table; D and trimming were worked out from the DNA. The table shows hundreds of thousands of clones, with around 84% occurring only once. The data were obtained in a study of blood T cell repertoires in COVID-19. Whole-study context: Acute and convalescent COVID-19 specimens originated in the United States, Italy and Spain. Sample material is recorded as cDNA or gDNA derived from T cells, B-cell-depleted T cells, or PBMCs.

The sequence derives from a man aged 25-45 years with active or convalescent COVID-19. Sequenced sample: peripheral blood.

The CDR3 loop reads CASSVETRTEAFF. CDR3 coding DNA: TGTGCCAGCAGCGTAGAGACGAGGACTGAAGCTTTCTTT. This chain connects TRBV9 to TRBJ1-1; D is unresolved. The V end lost 0 bases, the J end lost 5 bases, and 8 bases lay between the germline ends. Germline V gene lookup returns CDR1 SGDLS and CDR2 YYNGEE. This CDR3 has 13 residues.